Listed below are T cell receptor beta chains from one sample, sequenced in a study of cytomegalovirus exposure and HLA in healthy donors. Profiled with immunoSEQ multiplex PCR; TCRdb holds only in-frame clones, not every one. The sample holds approximately 300,000 clones, more than 80% seen once. The sequenced sample was PBMCs. The origin of the receptors is a woman aged 18-35 years in good health and CMV-seronegative. CDR3s include the opening cysteine and the closing phenylalanine or tryptophan. The D gene is left open where the match is weak. Some rows have no size entry. The others give once, few or many, or a class for an expanded clone.

D gene,J gene,clone size,V gene,CDR3 protein,CDR3 DNA
NA,TRBJ1-1,NA,TRBV29-1,CSVHGDTEAFF,TGCAGCGTCCACGGGGATACTGAAGCTTTCTTT
NA,TRBJ2-2,NA,TRBV9,CASSVSGRSNTGELFF,TGTGCCAGCAGCGTCTCCGGGAGATCAAACACCGGGGAGCTGTTTTTT
TRBD2,TRBJ2-7,NA,TRBV9,CASSGPGLAGLEQYF,TGTGCCAGCAGCGGACCGGGACTAGCGGGTCTCGAGCAGTACTTC
NA,TRBJ2-3,NA,TRBV18,CASSPGSGTDTQYF,TGTGCCAGCTCACCGGGCAGTGGCACAGATACGCAGTATTTT
NA,TRBJ2-7,NA,TRBV15,CATSAESYEQYF,TGTGCCACCAGCGCGGAGTCCTACGAGCAGTACTTC
TRBD1,TRBJ2-1,NA,TRBV5-1,CASSSLTGGGYNEQFF,TGCGCCAGCAGCTCGCTCACAGGGGGCGGGTACAATGAGCAGTTCTTC
TRBD1,TRBJ1-4,NA,TRBV6-1,CASSPGQSNEKLFF,TGTGCCAGCAGCCCGGGACAGTCTAATGAAAAACTGTTTTTT
TRBD1,TRBJ1-5,NA,TRBV28,CASSPGQGTQPQHF,TGTGCCAGCAGTCCGGGACAGGGTACTCAGCCCCAGCATTTT
NA,TRBJ2-7,NA,TRBV4-3,CASSQETGAYEQYF,TGCGCCAGCAGCCAAGAAACAGGAGCCTACGAGCAGTACTTC
NA,TRBJ1-3,NA,TRBV4-3,CASSQDRVDSAGNTIYF,TGCGCCAGCAGCCAAGATAGAGTGGACAGCGCTGGAAACACCATATATTTT
TRBD1,TRBJ2-7,NA,TRBV11-3,CASWQNRGAYEQYF,TGTGCCAGCTGGCAGAACAGGGGCGCCTACGAGCAGTACTTC
TRBD1,TRBJ1-1,NA,TRBV5-1,CASLKTGTDEAFF,TGCGCCAGCCTCAAAACCGGGACAGATGAAGCTTTCTTT
TRBD1,TRBJ2-7,few,TRBV6-5,CASSYSQGQGYEQYF,TGTGCCAGCAGTTACAGCCAGGGACAGGGCTACGAGCAGTACTTC
NA,TRBJ2-3,NA,TRBV6-1,CASSDTTPRGDTQYF,TGTGCCAGCAGTGATACGACCCCCAGAGGAGATACGCAGTATTTT
NA,TRBJ1-2,NA,TRBV27,CASSFTGLYGYTF,TGTGCCAGCAGTTTTACAGGATTGTATGGCTACACCTTC
NA,TRBJ2-5,NA,TRBV30,CAWSVQGVGQETQYF,TGTGCCTGGAGTGTACAGGGAGTAGGCCAAGAGACCCAGTACTTC
TRBD2,TRBJ2-7,NA,TRBV29-1,CSVGGGAPIYEQYF,TGCAGCGTCGGCGGGGGGGCCCCCATCTACGAGCAGTACTTC
TRBD2,TRBJ2-1,NA,TRBV5-1,CASGLADYNEQFF,TGCGCCAGCGGGCTAGCGGATTACAATGAGCAGTTCTTC
NA,TRBJ2-1,few,TRBV6-5,CASSQLGAAGNEQFF,TGTGCCAGCAGTCAACTAGGTGCCGCGGGGAATGAGCAGTTCTTC
TRBD1,TRBJ1-4,NA,TRBV2,CASSHSGQGELNEKLFF,TGTGCCAGCAGTCATTCCGGACAGGGGGAACTTAATGAAAAACTGTTTTTT
TRBD1,TRBJ2-7,NA,TRBV28,CASRTNGQGSGNEQYF,TGTGCCAGCAGAACAAATGGACAGGGGAGTGGGAACGAGCAGTACTTC
NA,TRBJ2-7,NA,TRBV28,CASSPLRGEQYF,TGTGCCAGCAGTCCCCTGCGGGGCGAGCAGTACTTC
TRBD2,TRBJ2-3,NA,TRBV27,CASSPTTSVTSTDTQYF,TGTGCCAGCAGCCCCACCACTAGCGTAACTAGCACAGATACGCAGTATTTT
NA,TRBJ2-1,NA,TRBV5-1,CASSELNNEQFF,TGCGCCAGCAGCGAGCTGAACAATGAGCAGTTCTTC
NA,TRBJ2-6,NA,TRBV9,CASSADSGANVLTF,TGTGCCAGCAGCGCAGACTCTGGGGCCAACGTCCTGACTTTC
TRBD1,TRBJ1-2,NA,TRBV6-1,CASSGQGRSEGYTF,TGTGCCAGCAGTGGACAGGGCCGGTCGGAAGGCTACACCTTC
NA,TRBJ2-7,NA,TRBV7-2,CASSLGHSAKYEQYF,TGTGCCAGCAGCTTAGGGCATTCCGCAAAATACGAGCAGTACTTC
NA,TRBJ2-1,NA,TRBV5-4,CASSFERTGEFF,TGTGCCAGCAGCTTCGAGCGGACGGGGGAGTTCTTC
TRBD1,TRBJ1-1,NA,TRBV6-5,CASWNRGNTEAFF,TGTGCCAGTTGGAACAGGGGCAACACTGAAGCTTTCTTT
NA,TRBJ2-7,NA,TRBV5-1,CASRPDSSYEQYF,TGCGCCAGCAGGCCCGACAGTTCCTACGAGCAGTACTTC
TRBD1,TRBJ2-2,NA,TRBV5-4,CASSLRRGGDTGELFF,TGTGCCAGCAGCTTGCGCAGAGGGGGCGACACCGGGGAGCTGTTTTTT
NA,TRBJ2-7,NA,TRBV9,CASSVAAGLGEQYF,TGTGCCAGCAGCGTAGCGGCGGGGTTGGGAGAGCAGTACTTC
TRBD1,TRBJ1-2,NA,TRBV28,CASSSTGQGGYGYTF,TGTGCCAGCAGTTCCACGGGACAGGGGGGCTATGGCTACACCTTC
NA,TRBJ2-1,few,TRBV6-5,CASSSGASYNEQFF,TGTGCCAGCAGTTCAGGGGCCTCCTACAATGAGCAGTTCTTC
NA,TRBJ2-7,NA,TRBV7-2,CASSLGPSYEQYF,TGTGCCAGCAGCTTGGGGCCCTCCTACGAGCAGTACTTC
NA,TRBJ2-7,NA,TRBV19,CASSMEGPQVQYF,TGTGCCAGTAGTATGGAGGGACCCCAGGTTCAGTACTTC
TRBD1,TRBJ2-5,NA,TRBV7-9,CASSLGTGLDQETQYF,TGTGCCAGCAGCTTAGGGACAGGGCTAGACCAAGAGACCCAGTACTTC
TRBD2,TRBJ2-1,NA,TRBV9,CASSTGLAGDLDNEQFF,TGTGCCAGCAGCACAGGACTAGCGGGAGATCTAGACAATGAGCAGTTCTTC
NA,TRBJ1-1,NA,TRBV2,CASSVQNTEAFF,TGTGCCAGCAGTGTTCAGAACACTGAAGCTTTCTTT
NA,TRBJ2-1,NA,TRBV29-1,CSVGWTEDNEQFF,TGCAGCGTTGGTTGGACAGAAGACAATGAGCAGTTCTTC
NA,TRBJ1-1,NA,TRBV28,CASSTPGARPAFF,TGTGCCAGCAGTACCCCGGGTGCGAGACCGGCTTTCTTT
TRBD2,TRBJ2-1,NA,TRBV28,CASSLTALAGVYNEQFF,TGTGCCAGCAGTTTAACTGCCCTAGCGGGAGTATACAATGAGCAGTTCTTC
TRBD2,TRBJ2-5,NA,TRBV7-9,CASSSPLKGGPSETQYF,TGTGCCAGCAGCTCCCCACTAAAGGGAGGGCCATCTGAGACCCAGTACTTC
NA,TRBJ2-1,NA,TRBV25-1,CASSATQVLPHNEQFF,TGTGCCAGCAGTGCCACACAGGTCCTGCCCCACAATGAGCAGTTCTTC
NA,TRBJ2-2,NA,TRBV29-1,CSVQGGRNTGELFF,TGCAGCGTTCAGGGGGGAAGAAACACCGGGGAGCTGTTTTTT
NA,TRBJ2-7,NA,TRBV6-5,CASSGPRSYEQYF,TGTGCCAGCAGTGGCCCCCGATCCTACGAGCAGTACTTC
NA,TRBJ1-1,few,TRBV30,CAWSVQGNTEAFF,TGTGCCTGGAGTGTACAGGGGAACACTGAAGCTTTCTTT